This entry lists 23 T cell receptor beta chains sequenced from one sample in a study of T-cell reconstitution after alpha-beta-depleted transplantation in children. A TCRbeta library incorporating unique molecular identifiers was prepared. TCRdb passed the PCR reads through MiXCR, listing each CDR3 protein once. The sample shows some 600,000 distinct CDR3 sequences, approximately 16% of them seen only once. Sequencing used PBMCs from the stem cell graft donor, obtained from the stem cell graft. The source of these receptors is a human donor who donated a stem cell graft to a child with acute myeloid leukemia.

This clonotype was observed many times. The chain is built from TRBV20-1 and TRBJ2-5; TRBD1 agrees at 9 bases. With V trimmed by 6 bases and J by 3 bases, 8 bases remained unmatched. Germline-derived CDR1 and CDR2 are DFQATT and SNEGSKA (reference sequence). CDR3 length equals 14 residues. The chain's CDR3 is CSAGDRAYEETQYF. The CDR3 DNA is TGCAGTGCAGGGGACAGGGCCTACGAAGAGACCCAGTACTTC.

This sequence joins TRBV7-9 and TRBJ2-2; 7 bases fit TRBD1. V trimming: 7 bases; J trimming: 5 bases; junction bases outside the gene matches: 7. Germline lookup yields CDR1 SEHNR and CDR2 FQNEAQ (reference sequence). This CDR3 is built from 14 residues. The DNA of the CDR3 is TGTGCCAGCATAGCCCTCAGGGGGACCGGGGAGCTGTTTTTT. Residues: CASIALRGTGELFF.

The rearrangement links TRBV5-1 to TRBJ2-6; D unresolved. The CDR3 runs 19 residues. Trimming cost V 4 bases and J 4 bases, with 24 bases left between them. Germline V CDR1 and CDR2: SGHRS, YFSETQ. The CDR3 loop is CASSIRPRAIHRGANVLTF. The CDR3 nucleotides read TGCGCCAGCAGCATAAGACCCCGGGCCATACATCGAGGGGCCAACGTCCTGACTTTC.

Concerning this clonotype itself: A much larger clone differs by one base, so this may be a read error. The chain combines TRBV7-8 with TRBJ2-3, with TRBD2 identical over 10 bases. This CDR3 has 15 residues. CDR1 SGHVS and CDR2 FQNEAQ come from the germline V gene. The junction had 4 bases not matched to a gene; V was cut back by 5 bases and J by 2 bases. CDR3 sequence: CASSPGTSATDTQYF. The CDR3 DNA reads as TGTGCCAGCAGCCCGGGGACTAGCGCCACAGATACGCAGTATTTT.

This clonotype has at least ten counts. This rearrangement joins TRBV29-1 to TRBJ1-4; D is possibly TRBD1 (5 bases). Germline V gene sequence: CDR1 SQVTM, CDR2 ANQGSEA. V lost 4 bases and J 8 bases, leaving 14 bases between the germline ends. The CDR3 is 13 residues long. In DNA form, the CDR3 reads TGCAGCGTTGGTCGGCAGGAGGGGGAAAAACTGTTTTTT. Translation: CSVGRQEGEKLFF.

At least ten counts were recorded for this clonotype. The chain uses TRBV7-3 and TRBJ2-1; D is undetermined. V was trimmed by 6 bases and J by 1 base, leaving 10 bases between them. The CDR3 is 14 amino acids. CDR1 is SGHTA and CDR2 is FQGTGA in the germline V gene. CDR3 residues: CASRSQESYNEQFF. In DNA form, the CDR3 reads TGTGCCAGCAGATCGCAGGAATCCTACAATGAGCAGTTCTTC. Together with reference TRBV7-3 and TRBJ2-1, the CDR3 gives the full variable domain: GAGVSQTPSNKVTEKGKYVELRCDPISGHTALYWYRQSLGQGPEFLIYFQGTGAADDSGLPNDRFFAVRPEGSVSTLKIQRTERGDSAVYLCASRSQESYNEQFFGPGTRLTVL.

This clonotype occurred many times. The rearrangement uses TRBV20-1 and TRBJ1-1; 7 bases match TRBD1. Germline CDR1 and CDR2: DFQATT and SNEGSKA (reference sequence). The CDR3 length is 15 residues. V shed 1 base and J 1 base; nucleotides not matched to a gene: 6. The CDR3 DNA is TGCAGTGCTAGAGTTCAGGGACAGACGAACACTGAAGCTTTCTTT. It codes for CSARVQGQTNTEAFF.

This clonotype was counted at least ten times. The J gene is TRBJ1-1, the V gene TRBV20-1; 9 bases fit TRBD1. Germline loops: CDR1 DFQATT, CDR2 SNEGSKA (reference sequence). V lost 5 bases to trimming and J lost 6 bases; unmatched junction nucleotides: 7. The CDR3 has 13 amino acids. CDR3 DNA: TGCAGTGCTCTTCACAGGGGGCGCGCTGAAGCTTTCTTT. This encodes CSALHRGRAEAFF.

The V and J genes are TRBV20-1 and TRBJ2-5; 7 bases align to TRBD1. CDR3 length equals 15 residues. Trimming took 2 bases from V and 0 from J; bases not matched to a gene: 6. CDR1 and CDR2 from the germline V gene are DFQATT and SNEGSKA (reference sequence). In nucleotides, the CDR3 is TGCAGTGCTAGACCGGGACAGCAGTACCAAGAGACCCAGTACTTC. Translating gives CSARPGQQYQETQYF.

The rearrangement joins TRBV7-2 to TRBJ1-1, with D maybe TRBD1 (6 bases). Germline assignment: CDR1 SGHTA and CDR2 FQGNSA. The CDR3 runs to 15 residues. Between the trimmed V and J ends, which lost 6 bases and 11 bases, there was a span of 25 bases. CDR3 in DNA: TGTGCCAGCAGTTCCTTCCGGGACCTTCAGGGGAACGCTTTCTTT. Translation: CASSSFRDLQGNAFF. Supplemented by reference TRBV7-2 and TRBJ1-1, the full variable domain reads GAGVSQSPSNKVTEKGKDVELRCDPISGHTALYWYRQSLGQGLEFLIYFQGNSAPDKSGLPSDRFSAERTGGSVSTLTIQRTQQEDSAVYLCASSSFRDLQGNAFFGQGTRLTVV.

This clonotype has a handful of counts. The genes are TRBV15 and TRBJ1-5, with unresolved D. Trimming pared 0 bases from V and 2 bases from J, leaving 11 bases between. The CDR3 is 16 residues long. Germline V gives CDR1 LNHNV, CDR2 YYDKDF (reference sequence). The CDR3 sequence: CATSRELRRGNQPQHF. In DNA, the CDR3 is TGTGCCACCAGCAGAGAATTAAGAAGGGGCAATCAGCCCCAGCATTTT.

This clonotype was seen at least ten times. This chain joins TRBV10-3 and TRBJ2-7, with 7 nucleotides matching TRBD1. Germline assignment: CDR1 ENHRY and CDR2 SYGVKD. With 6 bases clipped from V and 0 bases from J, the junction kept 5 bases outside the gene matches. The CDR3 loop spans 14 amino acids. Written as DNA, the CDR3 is TGTGCCATCAGCACAGGGGATTTCTCCTACGAGCAGTACTTC. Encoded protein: CAISTGDFSYEQYF.

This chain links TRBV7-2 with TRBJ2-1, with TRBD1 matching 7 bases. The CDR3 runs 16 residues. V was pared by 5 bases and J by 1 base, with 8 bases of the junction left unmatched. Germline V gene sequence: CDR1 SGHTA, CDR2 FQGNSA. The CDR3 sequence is CASSLGQAPSYNEQFF. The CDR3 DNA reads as TGTGCCAGCAGCCTTGGACAGGCCCCTTCCTACAATGAGCAGTTCTTC.

CDR3 in DNA: TGTGCCAGCAGCTTAGCCAGGGGGCCTAGCACAGATACGCAGTATTTT. This encodes CASSLARGPSTDTQYF. The chain employs TRBV7-2 and TRBJ2-3; 8 nucleotides line up with TRBD1. The CDR3 is made up of 16 amino acids. With 0 bases clipped from V and 0 bases from J, the junction kept 2 bases outside the gene matches. CDR1 SGHTA and CDR2 FQGNSA come from the germline V gene.

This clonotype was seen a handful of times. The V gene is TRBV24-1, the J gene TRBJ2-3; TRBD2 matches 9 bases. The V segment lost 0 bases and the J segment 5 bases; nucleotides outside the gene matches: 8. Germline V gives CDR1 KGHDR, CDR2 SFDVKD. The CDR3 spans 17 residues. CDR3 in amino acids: CATSDLPSGARGDTQYF. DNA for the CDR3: TGTGCCACCAGTGATTTGCCTAGCGGGGCCCGGGGAGATACGCAGTATTTT.

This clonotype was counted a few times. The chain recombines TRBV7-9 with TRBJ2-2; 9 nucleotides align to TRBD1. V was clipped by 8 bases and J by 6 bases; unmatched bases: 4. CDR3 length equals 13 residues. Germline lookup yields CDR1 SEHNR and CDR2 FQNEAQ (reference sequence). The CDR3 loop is CASRTGAAGELFF. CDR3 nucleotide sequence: TGTGCCAGCCGGACAGGGGCTGCCGGGGAGCTGTTTTTT. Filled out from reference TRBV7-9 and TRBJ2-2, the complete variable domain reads DTGVSQNPRHKITKRGQNVTFRCDPISEHNRLYWYRQTLGQGPEFLTYFQNEAQLEKSRLLSDRFSAERPKGSFSTLEIQRTEQGDSAMYLCASRTGAAGELFFGEGSRLTVL.

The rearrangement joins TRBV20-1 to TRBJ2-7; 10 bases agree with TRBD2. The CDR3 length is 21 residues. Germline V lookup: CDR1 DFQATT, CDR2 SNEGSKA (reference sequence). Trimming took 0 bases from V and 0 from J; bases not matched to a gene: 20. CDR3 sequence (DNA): TGCAGTGCTAGAGATCTTTTTGGGGGGGCTAGCGGGGGCCCAAGCTCCTACGAGCAGTACTTC. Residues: CSARDLFGGASGGPSSYEQYF.

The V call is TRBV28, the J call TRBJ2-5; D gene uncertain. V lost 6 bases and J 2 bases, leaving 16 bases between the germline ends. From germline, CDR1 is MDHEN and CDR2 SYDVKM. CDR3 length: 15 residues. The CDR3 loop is CASSSPSRVQETQYF. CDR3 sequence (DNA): TGTGCCAGCAGCTCCCCGTCACGCGTTCAAGAGACCCAGTACTTC.

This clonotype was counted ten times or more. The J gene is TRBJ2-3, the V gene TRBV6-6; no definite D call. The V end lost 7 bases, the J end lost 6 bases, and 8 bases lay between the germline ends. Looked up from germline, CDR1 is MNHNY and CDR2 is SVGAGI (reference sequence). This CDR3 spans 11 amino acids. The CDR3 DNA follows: TGTGCCAGCACCCCTGGGGATACGCAGTATTTT. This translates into CASTPGDTQYF.

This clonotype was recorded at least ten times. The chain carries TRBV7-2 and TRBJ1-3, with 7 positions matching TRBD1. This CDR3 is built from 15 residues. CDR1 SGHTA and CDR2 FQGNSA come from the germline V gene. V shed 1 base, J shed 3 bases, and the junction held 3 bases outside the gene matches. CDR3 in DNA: TGTGCCAGCAGCTTAGTGACAGGGATTGGAAACACCATATATTTT. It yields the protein CASSLVTGIGNTIYF. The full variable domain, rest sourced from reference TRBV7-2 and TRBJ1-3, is GAGVSQSPSNKVTEKGKDVELRCDPISGHTALYWYRQSLGQGLEFLIYFQGNSAPDKSGLPSDRFSAERTGGSVSTLTIQRTQQEDSAVYLCASSLVTGIGNTIYFGEGSWLTVV.

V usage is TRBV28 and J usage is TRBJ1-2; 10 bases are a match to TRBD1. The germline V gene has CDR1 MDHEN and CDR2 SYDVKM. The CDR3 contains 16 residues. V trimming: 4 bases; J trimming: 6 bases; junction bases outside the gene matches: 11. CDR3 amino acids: CASSSTGGAGHDGYTF. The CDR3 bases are TGTGCCAGCAGTTCGACAGGGGGCGCGGGCCACGATGGCTACACCTTC.

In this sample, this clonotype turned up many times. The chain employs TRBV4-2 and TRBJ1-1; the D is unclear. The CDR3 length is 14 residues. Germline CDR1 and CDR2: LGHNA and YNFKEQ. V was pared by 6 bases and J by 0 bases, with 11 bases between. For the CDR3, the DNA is TGTGCCAGCAGTCCCACGGTTTTGAACACTGAAGCTTTCTTT. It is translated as CASSPTVLNTEAFF.

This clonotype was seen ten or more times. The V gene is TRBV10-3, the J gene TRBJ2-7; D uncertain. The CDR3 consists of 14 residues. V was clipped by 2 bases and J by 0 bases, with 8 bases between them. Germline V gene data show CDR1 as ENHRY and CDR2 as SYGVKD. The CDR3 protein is CAISERESSYEQYF. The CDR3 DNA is TGTGCCATCAGTGAGAGAGAGAGCTCCTACGAGCAGTACTTC.